These 18 T cell receptor beta chains came from one sample sequenced in a study of blood T cell repertoires in COVID-19. Using immunoSEQ multiplex PCR, the repertoire was profiled, and TCRdb retains in-frame clones only, with some absent. The sample shows roughly 97,000 clones, approximately 80% of them seen only once. The sequenced sample consisted of peripheral blood. These receptors were collected from a man between 65 and 85 years old with acute or convalescent COVID-19.

This clone has a handful of counts. In DNA form, the CDR3 reads TGTGCCAGCAGCTACACAGGGGGCAGGGAGCAGTTCTTC. Its translation: CASSYTGGREQFF. J is TRBJ2-1 and V is TRBV5-6; 9 nucleotides agree with TRBD1. CDR3 length equals 13 residues. Germline assignment: CDR1 SGHDT and CDR2 YYEEEE. Trimming cost V 3 bases and J 10 bases; bases outside gene matches: 5.

This chain connects TRBV7-2 to TRBJ2-2, with 7 bases aligning to TRBD1. This CDR3 has 15 residues. The germline CDR1 and CDR2 sequences are SGHTA and FQGNSA. The trim removed 5 bases at V and 1 base at J, leaving 4 bases unmatched. The CDR3 here is CASSPTGLNTGELFF. The DNA of the CDR3 is TGTGCCAGCAGCCCGACAGGGCTGAACACCGGGGAGCTGTTTTTT.

Written as DNA, the CDR3 is TGTGCCAGCAGCTCCGGACTACTGAACACTGAAGCTTTCTTT. This encodes CASSSGLLNTEAFF. This chain uses TRBV5-6 with TRBJ1-1; D ambiguous. Germline CDR1 is SGHDT and CDR2 is YYEEEE. V was trimmed by 3 bases and J by 0 bases, leaving 9 bases between them. The CDR3 is 14 residues long. Variable domain in full (rest from reference TRBV5-6 and TRBJ1-1): DAGVTQSPTHLIKTRGQQVTLRCSPKSGHDTVSWYQQALGQGPQFIFQYYEEEERQRGNFPDRFSGHQFPNYSSELNVNALLLGDSALYLCASSSGLLNTEAFFGQGTRLTVV.

The J gene is TRBJ1-2, the V gene TRBV2; 7 positions match TRBD1. V was pared by 5 bases and J by 2 bases, with 11 bases of the junction left unmatched. Germline V gene lookup returns CDR1 SNHLY and CDR2 FYNNEI. The CDR3 length is 16 residues. The CDR3 sequence is CASSSNDREDNYGYTF. In DNA form, the CDR3 reads TGTGCCAGCAGTTCCAACGACAGGGAAGACAACTATGGCTACACCTTC.

The genes are TRBV7-3 and TRBJ2-7; tentative D call: TRBD1 (5 bases). CDR3 length: 13 residues. CDR1 is SGHTA and CDR2 is FQGTGA in the germline V gene. V was shortened by 5 bases and J by 3 bases, with 11 bases between the two germline ends. The chain's CDR3 is CASSQGVGYEQYF. The DNA of the CDR3 is TGTGCCAGCAGCCAAGGGGTGGGCTACGAGCAGTACTTC.

The chain links TRBV13 to TRBJ2-5; D might be TRBD2 (5 bases). Trimming took 3 bases from V and 7 from J, leaving 15 bases between them. CDR3 length: 14 amino acids. CDR1 and CDR2 (germline): PRHDT, FYEKMQ (reference sequence). CDR3 protein: CASSLTGGEGTQYF. CDR3 bases: TGTGCCAGCAGCTTGACCGGAGGAGAGGGGACCCAGTACTTC.

The rearrangement links TRBV28 to TRBJ2-7; 8 nucleotides match TRBD1. Germline V gene sequence: CDR1 MDHEN, CDR2 SYDVKM. V was clipped by 6 bases and J by 4 bases; unmatched bases: 11. The CDR3 spans 15 residues. CDR3 sequence (DNA): TGTGCCAGCAGCCAAGGACAGGGCAACTTGTACGAGCAGTACTTC. Translating gives CASSQGQGNLYEQYF. The variable domain in full, completed from reference TRBV28 and TRBJ2-7, reads DVKVTQSSRYLVKRTGEKVFLECVQDMDHENMFWYRQDPGLGLRLIYFSYDVKMKEKGDIPEGYSVSREKKERFSLILESASTNQTSMYLCASSQGQGNLYEQYFGPGTRLTVT.

This clone was detected a few times. The gene calls are TRBV19 and TRBJ2-2; tentatively, D is TRBD1 (5 bases). The CDR3 extends over 13 amino acids. Germline V gene sequence: CDR1 LNHDA, CDR2 SQIVND (reference sequence). Trimming stripped 3 bases from V and 6 bases from J, with 8 bases between. The CDR3 DNA is TGTGCCAGTAGTATTTTGGGGCCCGGGGAGCTGTTTTTT. Protein product: CASSILGPGELFF. The full variable domain, rest sourced from reference TRBV19 and TRBJ2-2, is DGGITQSPKYLFRKEGQNVTLSCEQNLNHDAMYWYRQDPGQGLRLIYYSQIVNDFQKGDIAEGYSVSREKKESFPLTVTSAQKNPTAFYLCASSILGPGELFFGEGSRLTVL.

This clone was detected a few times. The chain has TRBV5-6 and TRBJ2-7; 11 nucleotides line up with TRBD1. Germline V gene lookup returns CDR1 SGHDT and CDR2 YYEEEE. This CDR3 has 16 amino acids. Trimming removed 1 base from V and 6 bases from J; junction bases left unmatched: 9. CDR3 residues: CASSLNGQGAASEQYF. CDR3 nucleotide sequence: TGTGCCAGCAGCTTGAATGGACAGGGGGCAGCTTCCGAGCAGTACTTC.

This clone was counted only a few times. This chain joins TRBV24-1 and TRBJ2-7; D is unresolved. The CDR3 is 13 residues long. Germline CDR1 is KGHDR and CDR2 is SFDVKD. V dropped 4 bases and J dropped 6 bases, with 12 bases sitting between them. The CDR3 sequence: CATSDPDITEQYF. The CDR3 nucleotides are TGTGCCACCAGTGACCCAGACATCACCGAGCAGTACTTC.

This chain links TRBV7-3 with TRBJ2-5, with TRBD2 as a possible D gene (6 bases). This CDR3 has 14 residues. V was pared by 3 bases and J by 5 bases, with 13 bases between. The germline V gene has CDR1 SGHTA and CDR2 FQGTGA. This chain's CDR3 is CASSFGTPGETQYF. The CDR3 region has the DNA TGTGCCAGCAGCTTCGGGACTCCAGGGGAGACCCAGTACTTC.

This chain joins TRBV10-2 and TRBJ1-5, with 7 positions matching TRBD1. CDR3 length equals 14 residues. The V gene's germline CDR1 is WSHSY and CDR2 SAAADI. Unmatched junction bases numbered 3, after V lost 2 bases and J lost 5 bases. CDR3 in DNA: TGCGCCAGCAGTGAGACAGGGGCGGATCAGCCCCAGCATTTT. Its translation is CASSETGADQPQHF.

The chain combines TRBV3-1 (or the pseudogene TRBV3-2) with TRBJ2-7; D gene ambiguous. The CDR3 consists of 14 residues. Germline V gives CDR1 LGHDT, CDR2 YNNKEL (reference sequence). Between the trimmed V and J ends, which lost 1 base and 4 bases, there was a span of 11 bases. The CDR3 region has the DNA TGTGCCAGCAGCCAAGGTTTTCAGTTTTACGAGCAGTACTTC. This sequence encodes CASSQGFQFYEQYF.

This clone has ten or more counts. This sequence joins TRBV11-2 and TRBJ1-2; D uncertain. Between the trimmed V and J ends, which lost 5 bases and 5 bases, there was a span of 9 bases. Looked up from germline, CDR1 is SGHAT and CDR2 is FQNNGV. This CDR3 has 12 residues. CDR3 residues: CASSGETYGYTF. The CDR3 coding sequence is TGTGCCAGCAGCGGAGAGACTTATGGCTACACCTTC.

This clone turned up a few times. This chain links TRBV5-1 with TRBJ1-2; no clear D gene. Deletions cut 3 bases from V and 0 bases from J, with 9 bases between. The CDR3 covers 14 residues. The germline CDR1 and CDR2 sequences are SGHRS and YFSETQ. This CDR3 is CASSSSTANYGYTF. The CDR3 nucleotides are TGCGCCAGCAGCTCCTCAACAGCTAACTATGGCTACACCTTC.

This clone has just a few counts. The V gene is TRBV6-5, the J gene TRBJ1-3; D not resolved. Germline V gene sequence: CDR1 MNHEY, CDR2 SVGAGI. The CDR3 loop spans 14 amino acids. Between the trimmed V and J ends, which lost 0 bases and 3 bases, there was a span of 6 bases. The CDR3 sequence is CASSYSGVGNTIYF. CDR3 sequence (DNA): TGTGCCAGCAGTTACTCCGGGGTTGGAAACACCATATATTTT.

The chain links TRBV19 to TRBJ1-5, with a possible D match to TRBD1 (5 bases). The CDR3 covers 13 residues. Trimming stripped 8 bases from V and 4 bases from J, with 12 bases between. Germline loops: CDR1 LNHDA, CDR2 SQIVND (reference sequence). The CDR3, as DNA: TGTGCCAGTTGGGGAGGGGTTAATCAGCCCCAGCATTTT. Translating it yields CASWGGVNQPQHF.

This sequence joins TRBV6-5 and TRBJ1-2; possible D gene TRBD1, 5 bases. The V gene's germline CDR1 is MNHEY and CDR2 SVGAGI. The CDR3 length is 14 residues. The V end was cut by 5 bases, the J end by 8 bases, with 18 bases between. The DNA for the CDR3 is TGTGCCAGCAGTCCAGGGAGCGGGGGATACGGCTACACCTTC. Its protein is CASSPGSGGYGYTF.